This T cell receptor (beta chain) derives from a study of blood T cell repertoires in COVID-19. Study-level background: The United States, Italy and Spain supplied acute and convalescent COVID-19 samples. Sample material is recorded as cDNA or gDNA derived from T cells, B-cell-depleted T cells, or PBMCs.

Original handling: Amplified reference gene primers provided the basis for estimating nucleated cell counts. Data came from immunoSEQ multiplex PCR; TCRdb stores just in-frame clones and leaves some out. That table gives V, J and clone size, and the DNA gave D and trimming. There are about 250,000 clones in the sample; about 80% occur only once, and about 8.1% lies in the top ten. The sequence was collected from a man older than 75 with acute or convalescent COVID-19. The sample comprised peripheral blood.

DNA of the CDR3: TGTGCCAGCAGCGTTGACCCCTCTCCCGGGACAGGGAGCGAGCAGTACTTC. Translated: CASSVDPSPGTGSEQYF. The chain employs TRBV9 and TRBJ2-7; 9 bases fit TRBD1. The CDR3 sequence is 17 residues long. Trimming took 2 bases from V and 6 from J; bases not matched to a gene: 15. Germline CDR1 is SGDLS and CDR2 is YYNGEE.